The subject of this entry is one T cell receptor beta chain. CDR1 and CDR2 (germline): SQVTM, ANQGSEA. Trimming removed 4 bases from V and 2 bases from J; junction bases left unmatched: 4. The CDR3 has 13 residues. TCRbeta library construction was performed incorporating unique molecular identifiers. TCRdb reprocessed the PCR reads via MiXCR and lists one record per CDR3 protein. Here the sample spans about 540,000 distinct CDR3 sequences, about 17% being singletons. This record belongs to a study of T-cell reconstitution after alpha-beta-depleted transplantation in children. V is TRBV29-1 and J is TRBJ2-7; TRBD1 matches at 8 bases. The receptor's source is a human donor who donated a stem cell graft to a child with acute lymphoblastic leukemia. The sequencing used PBMCs from the stem cell graft donor, collected from the stem cell graft. The CDR3, as DNA: TGCAGCGTTGTCCCGGACAGGGCCTACGAGCAGTACTTC. Encoded protein: CSVVPDRAYEQYF.